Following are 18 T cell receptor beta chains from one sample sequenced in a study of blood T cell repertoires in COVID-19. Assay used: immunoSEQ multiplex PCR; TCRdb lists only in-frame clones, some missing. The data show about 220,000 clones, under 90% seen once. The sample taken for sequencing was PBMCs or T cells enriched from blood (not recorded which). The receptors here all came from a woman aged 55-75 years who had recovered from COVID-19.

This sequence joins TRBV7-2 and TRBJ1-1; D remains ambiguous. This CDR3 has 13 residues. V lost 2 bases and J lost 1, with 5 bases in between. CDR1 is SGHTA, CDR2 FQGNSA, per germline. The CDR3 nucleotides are TGTGCCAGCAGCTTAAGCCAGAACACTGAAGCTTTCTTT. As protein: CASSLSQNTEAFF. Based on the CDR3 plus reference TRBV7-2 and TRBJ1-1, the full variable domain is GAGVSQSPSNKVTEKGKDVELRCDPISGHTALYWYRQSLGQGLEFLIYFQGNSAPDKSGLPSDRFSAERTGGSVSTLTIQRTQQEDSAVYLCASSLSQNTEAFFGQGTRLTVV.

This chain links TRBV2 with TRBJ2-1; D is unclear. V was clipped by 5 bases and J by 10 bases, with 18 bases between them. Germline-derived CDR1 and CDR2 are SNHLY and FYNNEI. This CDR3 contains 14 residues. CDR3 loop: CASSPVRLTSEQFF. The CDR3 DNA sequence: TGTGCCAGCAGTCCCGTTAGGTTGACAAGCGAGCAGTTCTTC.

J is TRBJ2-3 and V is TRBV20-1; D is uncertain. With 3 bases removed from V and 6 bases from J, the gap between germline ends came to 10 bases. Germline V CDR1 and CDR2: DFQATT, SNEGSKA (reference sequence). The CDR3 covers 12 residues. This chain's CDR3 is CSASARRDTQYF. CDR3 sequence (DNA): TGCAGTGCTAGTGCCCGCCGGGATACGCAGTATTTT.

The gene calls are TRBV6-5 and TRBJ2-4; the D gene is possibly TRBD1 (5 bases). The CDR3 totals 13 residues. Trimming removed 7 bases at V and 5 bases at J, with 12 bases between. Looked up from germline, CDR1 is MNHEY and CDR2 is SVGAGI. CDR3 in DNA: TGTGCCAGCAACGCCGCAGGGCAAAACATTCAGTACTTC. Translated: CASNAAGQNIQYF.

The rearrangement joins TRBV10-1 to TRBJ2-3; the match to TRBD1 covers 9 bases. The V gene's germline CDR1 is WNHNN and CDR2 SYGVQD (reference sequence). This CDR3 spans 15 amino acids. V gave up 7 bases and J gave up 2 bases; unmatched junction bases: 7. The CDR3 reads CASNLGQGNTDTQYF. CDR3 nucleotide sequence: TGCGCCAGCAATCTAGGACAGGGGAACACAGATACGCAGTATTTT.

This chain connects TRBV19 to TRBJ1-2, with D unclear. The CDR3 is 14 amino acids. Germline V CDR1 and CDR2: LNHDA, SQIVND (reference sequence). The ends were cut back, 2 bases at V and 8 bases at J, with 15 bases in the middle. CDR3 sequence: CASSIIDRGPGYTF. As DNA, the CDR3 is TGTGCCAGTAGTATAATTGACCGGGGTCCGGGCTACACCTTC.

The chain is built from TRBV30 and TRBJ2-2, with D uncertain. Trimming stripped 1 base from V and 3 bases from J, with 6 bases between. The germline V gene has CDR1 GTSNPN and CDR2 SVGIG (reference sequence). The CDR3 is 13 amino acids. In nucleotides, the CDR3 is TGTGCCTGGAGTGACGGGTACACCGGGGAGCTGTTTTTT. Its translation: CAWSDGYTGELFF.

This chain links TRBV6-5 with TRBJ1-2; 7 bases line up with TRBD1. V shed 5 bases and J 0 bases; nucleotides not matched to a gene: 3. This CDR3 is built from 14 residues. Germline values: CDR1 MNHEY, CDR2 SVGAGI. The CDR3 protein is CASSPGTANYGYTF. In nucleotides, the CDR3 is TGTGCCAGCAGTCCCGGGACAGCTAACTATGGCTACACCTTC.

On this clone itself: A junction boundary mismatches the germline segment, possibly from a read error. CDR3 sequence: CASSLEVWGPEFF. In DNA, the CDR3 is TGCGCCAGCAGCTTGGAAGTGTGGGGGCCCGAATTCTTC. The gene calls are TRBV5-1 and TRBJ2-7, with a tentative D call TRBD1 (6 bases). The CDR3 extends over 13 amino acids. Looked up from germline, CDR1 is SGHRS and CDR2 is YFSETQ.

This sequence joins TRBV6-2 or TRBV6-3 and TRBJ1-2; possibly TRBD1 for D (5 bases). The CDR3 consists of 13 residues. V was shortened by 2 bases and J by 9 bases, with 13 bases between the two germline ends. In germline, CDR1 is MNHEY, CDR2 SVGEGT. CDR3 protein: CASSYGGFESYTF. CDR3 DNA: TGTGCCAGCAGTTACGGGGGGTTCGAGAGCTACACCTTC.

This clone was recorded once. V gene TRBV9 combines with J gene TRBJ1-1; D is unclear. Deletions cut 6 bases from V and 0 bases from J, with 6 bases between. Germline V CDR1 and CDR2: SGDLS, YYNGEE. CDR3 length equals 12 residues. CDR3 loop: CASNEVNTEAFF. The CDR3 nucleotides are TGTGCCAGCAATGAGGTGAACACTGAAGCTTTCTTT.

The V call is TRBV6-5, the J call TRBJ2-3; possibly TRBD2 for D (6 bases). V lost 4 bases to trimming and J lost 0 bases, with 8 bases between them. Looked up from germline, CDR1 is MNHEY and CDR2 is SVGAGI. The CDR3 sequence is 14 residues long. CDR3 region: CASSWGESTDTQYF. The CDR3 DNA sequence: TGTGCCAGCAGTTGGGGGGAAAGCACAGATACGCAGTATTTT.

The DNA of the CDR3 is TGTGCCAGCAGTCTGCCCGACAGGGAGGACTATGGCTACACCTTC. This gives the protein CASSLPDREDYGYTF. The rearrangement uses TRBV3-1 (or the pseudogene TRBV3-2) and TRBJ1-2, with TRBD1 matching 7 bases. Losses at the gene ends were 6 bases for V and 3 bases for J; bases not matched to a gene: 10. Per germline, CDR1 LGHDT and CDR2 YNNKEL (reference sequence). The CDR3 runs 15 residues.

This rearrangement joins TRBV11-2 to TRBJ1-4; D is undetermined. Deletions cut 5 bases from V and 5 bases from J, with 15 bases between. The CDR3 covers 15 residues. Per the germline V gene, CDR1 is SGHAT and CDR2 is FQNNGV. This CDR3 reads CASSPAWAKNEKLFF. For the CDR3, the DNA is TGTGCCAGCAGCCCTGCGTGGGCCAAGAATGAAAAACTGTTTTTT.

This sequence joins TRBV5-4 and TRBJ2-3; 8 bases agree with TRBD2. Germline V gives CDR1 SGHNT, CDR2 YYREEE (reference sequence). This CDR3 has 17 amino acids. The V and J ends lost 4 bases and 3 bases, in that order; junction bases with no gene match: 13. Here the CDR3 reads CASSPPTAGGETDTQYF. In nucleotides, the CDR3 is TGTGCCAGCAGCCCCCCTACGGCCGGGGGGGAAACAGATACGCAGTATTTT.

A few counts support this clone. CDR3 loop: CASSFGGAAGNTIYF. As DNA, the CDR3 is TGTGCCAGCAGCTTCGGTGGGGCAGCTGGAAACACCATATATTTT. V gene TRBV5-5 combines with J gene TRBJ1-3; maybe TRBD1 (5 bases). Germline loops: CDR1 SGHKS, CDR2 YYEKEE (reference sequence). The CDR3 contains 15 residues. The ends were cut back, 2 bases at V and 2 bases at J, with 11 bases in the middle.

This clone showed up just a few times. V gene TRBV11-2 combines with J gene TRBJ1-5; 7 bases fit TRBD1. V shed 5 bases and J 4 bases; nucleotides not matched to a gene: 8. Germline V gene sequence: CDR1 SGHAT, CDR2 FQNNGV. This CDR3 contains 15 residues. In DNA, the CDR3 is TGTGCCAGCAGCCCAGAGGGGGCAGGTAATCAGCCCCAGCATTTT. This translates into CASSPEGAGNQPQHF.

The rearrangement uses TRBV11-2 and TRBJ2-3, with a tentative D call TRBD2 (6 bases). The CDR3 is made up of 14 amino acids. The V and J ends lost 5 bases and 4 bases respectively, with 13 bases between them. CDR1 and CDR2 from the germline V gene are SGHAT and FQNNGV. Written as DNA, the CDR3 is TGTGCCAGCAGCCAAGGAGGGGACGCAGATACGCAGTATTTT. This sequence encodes CASSQGGDADTQYF.